This is a list of T cell receptor beta chains from one sample in a study of T cell changes during pregnancy in multiple sclerosis. The data were produced by immunoSEQ multiplex PCR, yet TCRdb's version contains in-frame clones alone and is incomplete. The sample has about 30,000 clones; 92% are singletons. The specimen was peripheral blood, collected in the first trimester of pregnancy. These receptors all stem from a female donor in good health, enrolled as a control in a pregnancy study. Both conserved end residues are part of each CDR3. The order of the fields is J gene, V gene, D gene, CDR3 DNA, CDR3 protein. D genes are given only for firm matches.

J gene: TRBJ2-1; V gene: TRBV4-2; D gene: TRBD2; CDR3 DNA: TGTGCCAGCAGCCAAGATGCCAGTAGCGGGAGTTACAATGAGCAGTTCTTC; CDR3 protein: CASSQDASSGSYNEQFF
J gene: TRBJ1-5; V gene: TRBV30; D gene: TRBD1; CDR3 DNA: TGTGCCTGGAGAATACAGGGGGCGGGCAATCAGCCCCAGCATTTT; CDR3 protein: CAWRIQGAGNQPQHF
J gene: TRBJ1-1; V gene: TRBV11-2; D gene: .; CDR3 DNA: TGTGCCAGCAGCCCCTCCACGGCAGGGCCCAACACTGAAGCTTTCTTT; CDR3 protein: CASSPSTAGPNTEAFF
J gene: TRBJ1-2; V gene: TRBV21-1; D gene: .; CDR3 DNA: TGTGCCAGCAGCAAAGCGCTTGGGCGCCTCGGCTACACCTTC; CDR3 protein: CASSKALGRLGYTF
J gene: TRBJ2-5; V gene: TRBV18; D gene: TRBD2; CDR3 DNA: TGTGCCAGCTCACCTATCACTAGCGGGAGGTACCAAGAGACCCAGTACTTC; CDR3 protein: CASSPITSGRYQETQYF
J gene: TRBJ2-1; V gene: TRBV6-1; D gene: TRBD2; CDR3 DNA: TGTGCCAGCGGTGCGACTAGCGGGTTTTACAATGAGCAGTTCTTC; CDR3 protein: CASGATSGFYNEQFF
J gene: TRBJ1-6; V gene: TRBV7-9; D gene: .; CDR3 DNA: TGTGCCAGCAGCTTAGACGGCAGGGCAATCTCCTATAATTCACCCCTCCACTTT; CDR3 protein: CASSLDGRAISYNSPLHF
J gene: TRBJ2-1; V gene: TRBV12-5; D gene: .; CDR3 DNA: TGTGCTAGTGGTTCCAGCCCGACAGGTTACAATGAGCAGTTCTTC; CDR3 protein: CASGSSPTGYNEQFF
J gene: TRBJ2-1; V gene: TRBV5-1; D gene: .; CDR3 DNA: TGCGCCAGCAGCTCCCGGGGAAGTAGCTCCTACAATGAGCAGTTCTTC; CDR3 protein: CASSSRGSSSYNEQFF
J gene: TRBJ2-3; V gene: TRBV5-1; D gene: TRBD1; CDR3 DNA: TGCGCCAGCAGCTTGCCGGGACAGGGGGTAGCAGATACGCAGTATTTT; CDR3 protein: CASSLPGQGVADTQYF
J gene: TRBJ1-1; V gene: TRBV29-1; D gene: TRBD1; CDR3 DNA: TGCAGCGTAGATAAGACAGGGTTGAACACTGAAGCTTTCTTT; CDR3 protein: CSVDKTGLNTEAFF
J gene: TRBJ2-5; V gene: TRBV29-1; D gene: TRBD2; CDR3 DNA: TGCAGCGTTGCCTCCCTGCGGGGGCAAGAGACCCAGTACTTC; CDR3 protein: CSVASLRGQETQYF
J gene: TRBJ2-1; V gene: TRBV5-1; D gene: TRBD1; CDR3 DNA: TGCGCCAGCAGCTCCCGGGACAGGGCCTACAATGAGCAGTTCTTC; CDR3 protein: CASSSRDRAYNEQFF